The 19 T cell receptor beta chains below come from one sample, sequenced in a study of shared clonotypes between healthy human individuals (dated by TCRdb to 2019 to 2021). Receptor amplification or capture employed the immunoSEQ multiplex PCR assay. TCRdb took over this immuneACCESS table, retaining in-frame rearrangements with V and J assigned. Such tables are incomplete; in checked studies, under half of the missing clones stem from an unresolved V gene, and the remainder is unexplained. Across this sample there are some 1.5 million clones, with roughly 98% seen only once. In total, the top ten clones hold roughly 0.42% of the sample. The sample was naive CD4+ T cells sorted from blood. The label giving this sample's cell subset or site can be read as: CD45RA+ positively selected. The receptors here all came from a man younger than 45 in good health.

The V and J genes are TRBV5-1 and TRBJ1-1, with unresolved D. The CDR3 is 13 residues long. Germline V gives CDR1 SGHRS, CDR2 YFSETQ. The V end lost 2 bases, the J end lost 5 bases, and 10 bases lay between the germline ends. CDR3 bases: TGCGCCAGCAGCTTACCGGACCCTACTGAAGCTTTCTTT. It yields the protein CASSLPDPTEAFF.

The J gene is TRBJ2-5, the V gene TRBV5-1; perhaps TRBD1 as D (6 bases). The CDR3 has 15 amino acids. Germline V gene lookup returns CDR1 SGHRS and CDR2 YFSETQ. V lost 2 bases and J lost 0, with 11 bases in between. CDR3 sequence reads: CASSFKDRYQETQYF. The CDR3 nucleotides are TGCGCCAGCAGCTTTAAAGACAGGTACCAAGAGACCCAGTACTTC.

The CDR3 coding sequence is TGTGCCAGCAGCCCCCAGGCGGATACGCAGTATTTT. Protein: CASSPQADTQYF. The chain has TRBV7-2 and TRBJ2-3; D remains unclear. Germline V lookup: CDR1 SGHTA, CDR2 FQGNSA. The CDR3 is 12 amino acids. V was pared by 5 bases and J by 6 bases, with 9 bases between.

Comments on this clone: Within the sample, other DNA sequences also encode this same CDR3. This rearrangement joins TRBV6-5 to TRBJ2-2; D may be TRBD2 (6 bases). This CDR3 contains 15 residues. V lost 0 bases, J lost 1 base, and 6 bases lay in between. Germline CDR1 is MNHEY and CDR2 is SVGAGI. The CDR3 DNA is TGTGCCAGCAGTTACTCGGGAGGGAACACCGGGGAGCTGTTTTTT. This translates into CASSYSGGNTGELFF.

This CDR3 is CASSVDSGLAGDEQYF. For the CDR3, the DNA is TGTGCCAGCAGCGTGGACTCGGGACTAGCGGGTGACGAGCAGTACTTC. V gene TRBV9 combines with J gene TRBJ2-7; 12 nucleotides agree with TRBD2. This CDR3 spans 16 amino acids. The J segment lost 5 bases and the V segment lost 2 bases, leaving 8 bases of the junction unmatched. The germline V gene encodes CDR1 SGDLS and CDR2 YYNGEE.

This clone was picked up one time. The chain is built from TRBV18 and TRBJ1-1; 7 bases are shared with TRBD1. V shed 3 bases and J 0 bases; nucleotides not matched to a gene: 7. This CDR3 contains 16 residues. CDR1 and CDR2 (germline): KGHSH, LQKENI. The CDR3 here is CASSPWDSILNTEAFF. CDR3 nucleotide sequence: TGTGCCAGCTCACCTTGGGACAGCATACTGAACACTGAAGCTTTCTTT.

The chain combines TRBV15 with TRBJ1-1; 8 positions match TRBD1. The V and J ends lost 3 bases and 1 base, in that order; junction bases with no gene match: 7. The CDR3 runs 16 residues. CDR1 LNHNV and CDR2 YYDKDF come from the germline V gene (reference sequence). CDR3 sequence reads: CATSRRAGTGNTEAFF. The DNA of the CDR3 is TGTGCCACCAGCAGGAGGGCCGGGACAGGGAACACTGAAGCTTTCTTT.

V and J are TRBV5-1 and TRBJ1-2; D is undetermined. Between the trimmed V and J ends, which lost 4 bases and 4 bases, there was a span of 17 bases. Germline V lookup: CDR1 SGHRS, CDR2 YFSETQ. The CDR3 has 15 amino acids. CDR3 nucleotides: TGCGCCAGCAGCCGCGGCCTGGACGAAGCCTATGGCTACACCTTC. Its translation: CASSRGLDEAYGYTF.

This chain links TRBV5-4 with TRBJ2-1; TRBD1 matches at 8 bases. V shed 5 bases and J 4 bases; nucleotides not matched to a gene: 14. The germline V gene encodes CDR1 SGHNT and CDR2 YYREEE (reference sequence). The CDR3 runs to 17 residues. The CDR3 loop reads CASSSNTGTGSYNEQFF. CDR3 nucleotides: TGTGCCAGCAGTTCTAATACCGGGACAGGCAGTTACAATGAGCAGTTCTTC. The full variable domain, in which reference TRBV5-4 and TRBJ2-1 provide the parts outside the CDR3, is ETGVTQSPTHLIKTRGQQVTLRCSSQSGHNTVSWYQQALGQGPQFIFQYYREEENGRGNFPPRFSGLQFPNYSSELNVNALELDDSALYLCASSSNTGTGSYNEQFFGPGTRLTVL.

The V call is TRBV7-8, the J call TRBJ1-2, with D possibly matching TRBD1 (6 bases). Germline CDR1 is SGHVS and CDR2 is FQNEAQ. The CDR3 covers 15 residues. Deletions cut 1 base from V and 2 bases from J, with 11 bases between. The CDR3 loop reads CASSLVTGANYGYTF. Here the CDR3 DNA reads TGTGCCAGCAGCTTAGTCACGGGGGCAAACTATGGCTACACCTTC.

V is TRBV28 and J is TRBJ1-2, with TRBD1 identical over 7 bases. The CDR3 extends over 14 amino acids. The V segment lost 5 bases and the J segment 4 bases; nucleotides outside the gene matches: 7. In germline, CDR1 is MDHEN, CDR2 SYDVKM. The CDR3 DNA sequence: TGTGCCAGCAGTCCCCCGGACAGGATCTATGGCTACACCTTC. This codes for CASSPPDRIYGYTF.

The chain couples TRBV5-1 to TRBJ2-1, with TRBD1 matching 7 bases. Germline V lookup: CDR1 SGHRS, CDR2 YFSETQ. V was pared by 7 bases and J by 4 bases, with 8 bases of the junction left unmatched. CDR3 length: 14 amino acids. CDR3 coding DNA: TGCGCCAGCTCGCAGGGGGTTTCATACAATGAGCAGTTCTTC. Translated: CASSQGVSYNEQFF.

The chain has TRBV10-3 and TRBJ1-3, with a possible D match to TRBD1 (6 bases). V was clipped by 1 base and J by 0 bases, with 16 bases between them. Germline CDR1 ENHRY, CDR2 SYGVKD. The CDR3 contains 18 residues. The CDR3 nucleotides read TGTGCCATCAGTGAGTACTTGATGCAGGGGATCTCTGGAAACACCATATATTTT. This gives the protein CAISEYLMQGISGNTIYF.

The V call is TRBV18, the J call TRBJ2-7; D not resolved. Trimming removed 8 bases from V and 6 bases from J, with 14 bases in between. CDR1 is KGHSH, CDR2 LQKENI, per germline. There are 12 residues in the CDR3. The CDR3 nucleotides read TGTGCCAGCGCCCGAGAGTTATCCGAGCAGTACTTC. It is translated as CASARELSEQYF.

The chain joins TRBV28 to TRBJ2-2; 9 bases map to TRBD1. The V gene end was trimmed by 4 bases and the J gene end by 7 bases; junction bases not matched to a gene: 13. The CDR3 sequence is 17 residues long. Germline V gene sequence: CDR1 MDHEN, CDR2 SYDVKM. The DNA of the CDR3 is TGTGCCAGCAGTTGGACATTAGGACAGGGGATTAACGGGGAGCTGTTTTTT. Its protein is CASSWTLGQGINGELFF. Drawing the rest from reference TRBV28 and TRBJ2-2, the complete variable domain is DVKVTQSSRYLVKRTGEKVFLECVQDMDHENMFWYRQDPGLGLRLIYFSYDVKMKEKGDIPEGYSVSREKKERFSLILESASTNQTSMYLCASSWTLGQGINGELFFGEGSRLTVL.

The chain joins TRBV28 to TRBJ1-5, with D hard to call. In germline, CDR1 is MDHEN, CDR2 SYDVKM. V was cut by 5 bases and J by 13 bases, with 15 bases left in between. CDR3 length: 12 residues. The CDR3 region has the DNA TGTGCCAGCAGTCCGACCCTCCCACAGCAGCATTTT. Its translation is CASSPTLPQQHF. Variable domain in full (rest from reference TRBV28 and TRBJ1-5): DVKVTQSSRYLVKRTGEKVFLECVQDMDHENMFWYRQDPGLGLRLIYFSYDVKMKEKGDIPEGYSVSREKKERFSLILESASTNQTSMYLCASSPTLPQQHFGDGTRLSIL.

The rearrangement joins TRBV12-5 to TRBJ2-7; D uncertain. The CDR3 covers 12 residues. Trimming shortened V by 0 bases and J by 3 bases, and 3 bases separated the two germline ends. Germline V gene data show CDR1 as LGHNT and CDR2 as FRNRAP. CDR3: CASGLVSYEQYF. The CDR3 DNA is TGTGCTAGTGGTTTGGTCAGCTACGAGCAGTACTTC.

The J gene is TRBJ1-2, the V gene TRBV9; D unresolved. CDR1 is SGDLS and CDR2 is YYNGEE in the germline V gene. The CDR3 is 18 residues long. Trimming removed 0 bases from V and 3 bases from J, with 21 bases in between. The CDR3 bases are TGTGCCAGCAGCGTAGACGGTTGGAGGACCCACGACTACTATGGCTACACCTTC. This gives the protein CASSVDGWRTHDYYGYTF.

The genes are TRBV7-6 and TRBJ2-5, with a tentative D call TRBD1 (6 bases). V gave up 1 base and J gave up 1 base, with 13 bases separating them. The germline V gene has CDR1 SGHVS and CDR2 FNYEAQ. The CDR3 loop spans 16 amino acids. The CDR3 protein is CASSLGAGESQETQYF. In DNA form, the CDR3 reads TGTGCCAGCAGCTTAGGGGCAGGGGAGTCCCAAGAGACCCAGTACTTC.